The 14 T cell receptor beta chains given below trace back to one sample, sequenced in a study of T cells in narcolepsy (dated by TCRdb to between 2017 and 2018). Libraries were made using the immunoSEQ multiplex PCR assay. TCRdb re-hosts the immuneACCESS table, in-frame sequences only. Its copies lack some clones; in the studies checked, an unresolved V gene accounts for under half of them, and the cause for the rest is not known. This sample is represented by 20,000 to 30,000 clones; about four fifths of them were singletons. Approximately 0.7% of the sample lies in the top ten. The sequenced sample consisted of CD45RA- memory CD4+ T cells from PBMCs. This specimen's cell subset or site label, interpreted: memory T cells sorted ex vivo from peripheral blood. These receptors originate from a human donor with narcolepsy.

The CDR3 loop is CASSELTEETQYF. The DNA for the CDR3 is TGTGCCAGCAGTGAATTGACGGAAGAGACCCAGTACTTC. This chain connects TRBV25-1 to TRBJ2-5; D gene uncertain. V was pared by 1 base and J by 3 bases, with 6 bases between. The CDR3 is 13 residues long. CDR1 MGHDK and CDR2 SYGVNS come from the germline V gene. The variable domain in full, with the rest retrieved from reference TRBV25-1 and TRBJ2-5, is EADIYQTPRYLVIGTGKKITLECSQTMGHDKMYWYQQDPGMELHLIHYSYGVNSTEKGDLSSESTVSRIRTEHFPLTLESARPSHTSQYLCASSELTEETQYFGPGTRLLVL.

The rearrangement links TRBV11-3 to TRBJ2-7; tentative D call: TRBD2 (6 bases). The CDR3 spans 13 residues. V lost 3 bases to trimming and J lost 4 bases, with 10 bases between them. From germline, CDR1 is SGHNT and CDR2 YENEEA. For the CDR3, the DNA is TGTGCCAGCAGCTTTGGAGGGGCTTACGAGCAGTACTTC. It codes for CASSFGGAYEQYF.

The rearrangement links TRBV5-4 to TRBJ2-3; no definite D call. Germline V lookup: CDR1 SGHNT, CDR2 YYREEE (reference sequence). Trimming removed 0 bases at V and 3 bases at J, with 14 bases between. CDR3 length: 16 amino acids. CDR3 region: CASSLEHLSPTDTQYF. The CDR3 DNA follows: TGTGCCAGCAGCTTGGAGCACCTTAGTCCGACAGATACGCAGTATTTT.

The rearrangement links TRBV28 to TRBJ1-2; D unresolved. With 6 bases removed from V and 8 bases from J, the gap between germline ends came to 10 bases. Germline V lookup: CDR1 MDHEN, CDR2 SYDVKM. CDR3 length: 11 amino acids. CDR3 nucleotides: TGTGCCAGCAGCCACATTCAGGGCTACACCTTC. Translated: CASSHIQGYTF.

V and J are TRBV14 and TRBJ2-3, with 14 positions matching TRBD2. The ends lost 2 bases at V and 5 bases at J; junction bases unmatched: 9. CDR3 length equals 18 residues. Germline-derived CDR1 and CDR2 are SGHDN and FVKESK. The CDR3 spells CASSQPTSGRAGRDTQYF. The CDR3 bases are TGTGCCAGCAGCCAACCGACTAGCGGGAGGGCCGGTAGAGATACGCAGTATTTT.

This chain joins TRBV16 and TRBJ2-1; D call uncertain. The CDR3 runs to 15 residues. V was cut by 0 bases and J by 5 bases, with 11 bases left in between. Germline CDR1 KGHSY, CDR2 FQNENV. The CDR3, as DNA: TGTGCCAGCAGCCAATCCCGGAGCCTCAACAATGAGCAGTTCTTC. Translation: CASSQSRSLNNEQFF.

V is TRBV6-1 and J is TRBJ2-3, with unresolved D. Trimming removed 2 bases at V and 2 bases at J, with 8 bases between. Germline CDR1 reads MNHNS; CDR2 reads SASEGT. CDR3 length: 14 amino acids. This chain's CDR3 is CASSEHRYTDTQYF. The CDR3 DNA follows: TGTGCCAGCAGTGAACACAGATACACAGATACGCAGTATTTT.

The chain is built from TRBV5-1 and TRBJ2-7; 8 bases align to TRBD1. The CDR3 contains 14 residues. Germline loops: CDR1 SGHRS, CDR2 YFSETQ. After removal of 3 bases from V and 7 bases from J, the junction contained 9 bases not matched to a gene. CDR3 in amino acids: CASSWGTGGNEQYF. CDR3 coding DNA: TGCGCCAGCAGCTGGGGGACAGGAGGAAATGAGCAGTACTTC.

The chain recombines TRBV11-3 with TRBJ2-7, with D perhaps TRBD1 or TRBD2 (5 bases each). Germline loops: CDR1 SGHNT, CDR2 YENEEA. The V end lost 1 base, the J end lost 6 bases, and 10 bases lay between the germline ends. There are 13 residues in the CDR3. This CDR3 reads CASSLGGGREQYF. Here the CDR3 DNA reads TGTGCCAGCAGCTTAGGTGGGGGACGCGAGCAGTACTTC. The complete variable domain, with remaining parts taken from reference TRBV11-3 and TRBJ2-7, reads EAGVVQSPRYKIIEKKQPVAFWCNPISGHNTLYWYLQNLGQGPELLIRYENEEAVDDSQLPKDRFSAERLKGVDSTLKIQPAELGDSAVYLCASSLGGGREQYFGPGTRLTVT.

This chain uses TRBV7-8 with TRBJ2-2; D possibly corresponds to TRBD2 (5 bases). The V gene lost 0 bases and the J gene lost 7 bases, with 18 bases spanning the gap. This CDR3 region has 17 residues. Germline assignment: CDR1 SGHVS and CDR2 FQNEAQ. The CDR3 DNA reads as TGTGCCAGCAGCTTAGCTCGAGGGCTATTGTCGGTCGGGGAGCTGTTTTTT. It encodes CASSLARGLLSVGELFF.

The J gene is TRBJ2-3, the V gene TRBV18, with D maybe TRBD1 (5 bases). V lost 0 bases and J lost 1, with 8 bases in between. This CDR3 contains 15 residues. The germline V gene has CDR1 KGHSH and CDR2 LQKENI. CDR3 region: CASSPPLGGTDTQYF. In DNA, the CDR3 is TGTGCCAGCTCACCACCCTTAGGGGGCACAGATACGCAGTATTTT.

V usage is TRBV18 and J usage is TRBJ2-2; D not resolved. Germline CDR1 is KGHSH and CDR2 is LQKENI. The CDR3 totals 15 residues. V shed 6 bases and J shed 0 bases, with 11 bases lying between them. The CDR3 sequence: CASSLGQTNTGELFF. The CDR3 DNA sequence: TGTGCCAGCTCCTTAGGGCAGACGAACACCGGGGAGCTGTTTTTT.

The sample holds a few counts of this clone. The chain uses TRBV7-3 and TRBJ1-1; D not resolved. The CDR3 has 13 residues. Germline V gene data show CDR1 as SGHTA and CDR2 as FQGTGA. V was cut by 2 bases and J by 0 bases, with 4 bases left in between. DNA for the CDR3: TGTGCCAGCAGCTTAGGGATGAACACTGAAGCTTTCTTT. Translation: CASSLGMNTEAFF.

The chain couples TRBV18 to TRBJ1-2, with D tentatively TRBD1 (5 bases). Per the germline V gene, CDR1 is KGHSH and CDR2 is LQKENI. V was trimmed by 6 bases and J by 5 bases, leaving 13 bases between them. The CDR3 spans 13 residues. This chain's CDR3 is CASSPGKGYGYTF. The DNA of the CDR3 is TGTGCCAGCTCCCCAGGGAAAGGATATGGCTACACCTTC.